This TCR beta chain comes out of a study of cytomegalovirus exposure and HLA in healthy donors. Germline CDR1 SQVTM, CDR2 ANQGSEA. V was cut by 7 bases and J by 5 bases, with 12 bases left in between. The CDR3 contains 12 residues. Vbeta (60) and Jbeta (13) primers were used in the PCR. Sequencing used immunoSEQ multiplex PCR; TCRdb keeps in-frame clones, though not all of them. The sample carries about 190,000 clones, about 85% recorded once. A note on this clone: The antigen remains unidentified.

Study-wide results and caveats: In a later analysis, a genetic analysis reported fewer productive-TCR N-insertions in an Asian-associated ancestry cluster than the cohort average.

This chain links TRBV29-1 with TRBJ2-1, with D possibly matching TRBD1 (6 bases). The sequencing input was PBMCs. This clonotype was obtained from a woman in her forties or fifties in good health and CMV-seronegative. The CDR3 DNA is TGCAGCGGGGACATTGGGCACAATGAGCAGTTCTTC. The encoded protein is CSGDIGHNEQFF.